This paragraph covers one TCR beta chain sequence. A multiplex PCR was run with 60 Vbeta primers and 13 Jbeta primers. Repertoires were generated with immunoSEQ multiplex PCR, while TCRdb's copy carries only in-frame clones and drops some. This sample has 100,000 to 150,000 clones, with 72% found just once. The data were obtained in a study of cytomegalovirus exposure and HLA in healthy donors. The CDR3 spans 13 residues. Germline V lookup: CDR1 SEHNR, CDR2 FQNEAQ (reference sequence). V gave up 1 base and J gave up 7 bases, with 10 bases separating them. Sequences were obtained from PBMCs. The gene calls are TRBV7-9 and TRBJ1-1; D call uncertain. The sequence came from a man aged 30 to 45 in good health and CMV-seronegative. The CDR3 sequence: CASSLGIADEAFF. The CDR3 nucleotides read TGTGCCAGCAGCTTAGGTATAGCAGATGAAGCTTTCTTT.